This T cell receptor (beta chain) is from a study of T-cell reconstitution after alpha-beta-depleted transplantation in children. The study's findings and limits: The study reportedly traced alpha-beta T cells about two months after transplant to several hundred expanded graft clones.

This clonotype was counted ten times or more. Its antigen remains unknown. Unique molecular identifiers were used in preparing the TCRbeta library. TCRdb re-called the PCR reads with MiXCR, one entry per CDR3 protein. Of about a million distinct CDR3 sequences in the sample, roughly 29% were seen once. This TCR was sampled from a boy under two years old who had a stem cell transplant for SCID, so the T cells may come from the graft donor. The input for sequencing was PBMCs, mostly from graft donor cells, taken 360 days after TCRalphabeta/CD19-depleted stem cell transplant.

DNA of the CDR3: TGTGCCAGCAGCCGTGACGTCTCCGCGAAGGAGCAGTACTTC. Protein sequence: CASSRDVSAKEQYF. The chain joins TRBV7-8 to TRBJ2-7; D is undetermined. Between the trimmed V and J ends, which lost 5 bases and 7 bases, there was a span of 18 bases. The V gene's germline CDR1 is SGHVS and CDR2 FQNEAQ. CDR3 length: 14 residues.